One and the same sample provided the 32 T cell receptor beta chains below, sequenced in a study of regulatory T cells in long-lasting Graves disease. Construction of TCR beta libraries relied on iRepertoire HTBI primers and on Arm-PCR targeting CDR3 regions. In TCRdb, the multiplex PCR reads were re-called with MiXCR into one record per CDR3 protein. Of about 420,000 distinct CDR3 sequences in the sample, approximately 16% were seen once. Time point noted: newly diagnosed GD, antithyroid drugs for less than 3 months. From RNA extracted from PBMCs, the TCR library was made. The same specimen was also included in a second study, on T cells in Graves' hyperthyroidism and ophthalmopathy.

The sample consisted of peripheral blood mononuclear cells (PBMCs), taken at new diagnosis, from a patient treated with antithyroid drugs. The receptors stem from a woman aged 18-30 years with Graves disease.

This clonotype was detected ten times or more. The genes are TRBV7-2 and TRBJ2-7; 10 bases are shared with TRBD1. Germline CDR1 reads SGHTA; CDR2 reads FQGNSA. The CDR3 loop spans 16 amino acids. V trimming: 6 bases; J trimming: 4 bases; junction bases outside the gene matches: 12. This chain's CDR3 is CASSHPSGQGFYEQYF. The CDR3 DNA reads TGTGCCAGCAGTCACCCATCGGGACAGGGGTTTTACGAGCAGTACTTC.

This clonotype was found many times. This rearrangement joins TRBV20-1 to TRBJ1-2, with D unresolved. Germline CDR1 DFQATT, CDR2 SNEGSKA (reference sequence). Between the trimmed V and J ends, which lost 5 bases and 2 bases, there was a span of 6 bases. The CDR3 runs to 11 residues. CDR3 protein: CSASVNYGYTF. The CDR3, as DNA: TGCAGTGCTTCAGTCAACTATGGCTACACCTTC.

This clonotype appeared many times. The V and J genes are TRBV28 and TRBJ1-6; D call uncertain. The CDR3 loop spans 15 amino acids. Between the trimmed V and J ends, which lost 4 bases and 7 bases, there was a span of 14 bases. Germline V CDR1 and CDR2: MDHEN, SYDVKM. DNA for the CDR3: TGTGCCAGCAGTTCGGTGGCTATACCAAATTCACCCCTCCACTTT. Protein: CASSSVAIPNSPLHF.

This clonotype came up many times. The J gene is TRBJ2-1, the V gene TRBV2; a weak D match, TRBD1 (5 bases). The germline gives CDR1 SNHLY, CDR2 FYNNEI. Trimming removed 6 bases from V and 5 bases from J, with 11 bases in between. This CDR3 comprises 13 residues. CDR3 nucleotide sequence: TGTGCCAGCAGCACAGGACGAAACAATGAGCAGTTCTTC. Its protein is CASSTGRNNEQFF.

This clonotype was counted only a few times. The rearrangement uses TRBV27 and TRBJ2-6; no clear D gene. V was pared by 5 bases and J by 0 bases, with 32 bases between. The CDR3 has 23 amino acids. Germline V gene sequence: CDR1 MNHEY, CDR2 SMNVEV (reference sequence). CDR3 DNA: TGTGCCAGCAGTCCGTCCTACCAGCCTTGGAATTGGGCAGGTCGCTCTGGGGCCAACGTCCTGACTTTC. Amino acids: CASSPSYQPWNWAGRSGANVLTF. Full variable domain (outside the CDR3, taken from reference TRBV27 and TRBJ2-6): EAQVTQNPRYLITVTGKKLTVTCSQNMNHEYMSWYRQDPGLGLRQIYYSMNVEVTDKGDVPEGYKVSRKEKRNFPLILESPSPNQTSLYFCASSPSYQPWNWAGRSGANVLTFGAGSRLTVL.

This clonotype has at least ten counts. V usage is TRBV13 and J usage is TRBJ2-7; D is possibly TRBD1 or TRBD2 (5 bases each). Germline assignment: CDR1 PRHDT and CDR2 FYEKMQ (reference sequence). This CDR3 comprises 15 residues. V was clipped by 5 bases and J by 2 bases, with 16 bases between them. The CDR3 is CASSQGRLSPYEQYF. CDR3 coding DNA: TGTGCCAGCAGCCAGGGACGGCTATCTCCCTACGAGCAGTACTTC.

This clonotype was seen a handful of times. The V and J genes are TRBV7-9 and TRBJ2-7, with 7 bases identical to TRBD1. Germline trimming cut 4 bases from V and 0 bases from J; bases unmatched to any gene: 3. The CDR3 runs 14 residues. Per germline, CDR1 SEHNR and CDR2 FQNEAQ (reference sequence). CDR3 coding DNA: TGTGCCAGCAGCTCCACAGGGGTCTCCTACGAGCAGTACTTC. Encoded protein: CASSSTGVSYEQYF.

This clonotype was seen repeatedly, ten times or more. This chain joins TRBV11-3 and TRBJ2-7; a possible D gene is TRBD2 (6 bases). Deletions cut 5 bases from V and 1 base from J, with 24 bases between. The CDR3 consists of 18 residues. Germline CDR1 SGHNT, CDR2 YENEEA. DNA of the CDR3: TGTGCCAGCAGCCTCCGGTCCGGACCAAATCTAGCGTCCTACGAGCAGTACTTC. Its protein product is CASSLRSGPNLASYEQYF.

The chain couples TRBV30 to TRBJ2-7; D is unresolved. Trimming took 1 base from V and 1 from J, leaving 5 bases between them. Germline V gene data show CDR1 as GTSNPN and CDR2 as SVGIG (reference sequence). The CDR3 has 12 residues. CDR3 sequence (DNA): TGTGCCTGGAGTGGGCAGTCCTACGAGCAGTACTTC. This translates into CAWSGQSYEQYF.

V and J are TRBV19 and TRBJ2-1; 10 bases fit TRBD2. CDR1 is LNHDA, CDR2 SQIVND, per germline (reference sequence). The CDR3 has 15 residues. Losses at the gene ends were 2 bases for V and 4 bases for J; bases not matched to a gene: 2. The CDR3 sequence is CASSITLAGYNEQFF. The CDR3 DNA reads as TGTGCCAGTAGTATAACACTAGCGGGATACAATGAGCAGTTCTTC.

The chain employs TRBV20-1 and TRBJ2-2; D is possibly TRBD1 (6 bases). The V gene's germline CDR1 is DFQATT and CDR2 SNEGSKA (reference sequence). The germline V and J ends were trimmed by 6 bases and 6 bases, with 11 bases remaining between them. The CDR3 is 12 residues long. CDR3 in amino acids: CSAYRDAGELFF. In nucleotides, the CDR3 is TGCAGTGCCTACAGGGACGCCGGGGAGCTGTTTTTT.

Written as DNA, the CDR3 is TGTGCCAGCTCACCAGAGCGGGGGCAAGAGACCCAGTACTTC. This encodes CASSPERGQETQYF. The chain combines TRBV18 with TRBJ2-5, with 8 bases aligning to TRBD2. The CDR3 extends over 14 amino acids. Trimming took 2 bases from V and 2 from J; bases not matched to a gene: 1. The V gene's germline CDR1 is KGHSH and CDR2 LQKENI. Based on the CDR3 plus reference TRBV18 and TRBJ2-5, the full variable domain is NAGVMQNPRHLVRRRGQEARLRCSPMKGHSHVYWYRQLPEEGLKFMVYLQKENIIDESGMPKERFSAEFPKEGPSILRIQQVVRGDSAAYFCASSPERGQETQYFGPGTRLLVL.

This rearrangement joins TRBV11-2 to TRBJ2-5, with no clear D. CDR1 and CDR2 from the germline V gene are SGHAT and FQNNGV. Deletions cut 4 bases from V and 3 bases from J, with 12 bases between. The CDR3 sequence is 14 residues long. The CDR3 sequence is CASSYRLAKETQYF. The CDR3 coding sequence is TGTGCCAGCAGCTACCGACTGGCTAAAGAGACCCAGTACTTC.

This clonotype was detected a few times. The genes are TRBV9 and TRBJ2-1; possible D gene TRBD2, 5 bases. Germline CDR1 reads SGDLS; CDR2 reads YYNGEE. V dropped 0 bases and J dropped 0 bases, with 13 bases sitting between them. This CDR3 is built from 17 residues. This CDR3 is CASSVGASLISYNEQFF. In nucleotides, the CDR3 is TGTGCCAGCAGCGTAGGGGCTAGCCTAATCTCCTACAATGAGCAGTTCTTC.

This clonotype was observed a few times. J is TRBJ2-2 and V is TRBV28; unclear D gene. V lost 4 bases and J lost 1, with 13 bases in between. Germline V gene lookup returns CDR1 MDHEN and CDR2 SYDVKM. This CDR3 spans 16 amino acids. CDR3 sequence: CASSSLAAQNTGELFF. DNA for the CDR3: TGTGCCAGCAGTTCCCTGGCCGCACAGAACACCGGGGAGCTGTTTTTT.

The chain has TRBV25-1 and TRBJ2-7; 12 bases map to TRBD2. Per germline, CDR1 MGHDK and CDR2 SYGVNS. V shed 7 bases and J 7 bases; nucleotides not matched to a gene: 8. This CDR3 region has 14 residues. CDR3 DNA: TGTGCCAGCATGGGACTAGCGGGCCACAATGAGCAGTACTTC. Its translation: CASMGLAGHNEQYF.

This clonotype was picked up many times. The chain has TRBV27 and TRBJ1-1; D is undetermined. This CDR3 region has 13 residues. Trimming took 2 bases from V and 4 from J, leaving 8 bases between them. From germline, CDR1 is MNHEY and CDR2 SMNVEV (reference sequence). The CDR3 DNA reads TGTGCCAGCAGTTTAGGTTTGCGCACTGAAGCTTTCTTT. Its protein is CASSLGLRTEAFF.

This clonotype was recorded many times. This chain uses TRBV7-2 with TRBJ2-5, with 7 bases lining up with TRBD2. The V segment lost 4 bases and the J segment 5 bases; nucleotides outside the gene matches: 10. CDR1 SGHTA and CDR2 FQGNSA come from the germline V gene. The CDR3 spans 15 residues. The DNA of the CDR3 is TGTGCCAGCAGCTCGTGGGGCGGGAGCGGTGAGACCCAGTACTTC. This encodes CASSSWGGSGETQYF. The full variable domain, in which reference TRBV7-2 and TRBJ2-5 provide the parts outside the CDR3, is GAGVSQSPSNKVTEKGKDVELRCDPISGHTALYWYRQSLGQGLEFLIYFQGNSAPDKSGLPSDRFSAERTGGSVSTLTIQRTQQEDSAVYLCASSSWGGSGETQYFGPGTRLLVL.

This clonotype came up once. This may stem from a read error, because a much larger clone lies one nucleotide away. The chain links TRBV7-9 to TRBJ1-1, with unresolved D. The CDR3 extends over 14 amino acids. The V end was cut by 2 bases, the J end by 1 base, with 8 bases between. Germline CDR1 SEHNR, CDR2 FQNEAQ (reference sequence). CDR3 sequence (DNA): TGTGCCAGCAGCTTATTACGGACGAACACTGAAGCTTTCTTT. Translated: CASSLLRTNTEAFF.

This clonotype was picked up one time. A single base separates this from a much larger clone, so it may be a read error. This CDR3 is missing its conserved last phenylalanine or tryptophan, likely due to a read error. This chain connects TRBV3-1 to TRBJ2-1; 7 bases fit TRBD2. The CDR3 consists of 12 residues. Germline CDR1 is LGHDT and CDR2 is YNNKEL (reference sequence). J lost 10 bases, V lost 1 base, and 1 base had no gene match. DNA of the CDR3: TGTGCCAGCAGCCAAGTACTAGCGGAGCAGTTCTCC. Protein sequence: CASSQVLAEQFS.

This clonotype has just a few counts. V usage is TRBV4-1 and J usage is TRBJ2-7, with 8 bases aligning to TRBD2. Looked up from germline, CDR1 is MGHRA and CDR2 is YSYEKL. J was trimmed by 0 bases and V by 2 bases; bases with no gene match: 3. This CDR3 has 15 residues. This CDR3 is CASSQTGTSSYEQYF. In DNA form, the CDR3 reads TGCGCCAGCAGCCAAACCGGGACTAGCTCCTACGAGCAGTACTTC.

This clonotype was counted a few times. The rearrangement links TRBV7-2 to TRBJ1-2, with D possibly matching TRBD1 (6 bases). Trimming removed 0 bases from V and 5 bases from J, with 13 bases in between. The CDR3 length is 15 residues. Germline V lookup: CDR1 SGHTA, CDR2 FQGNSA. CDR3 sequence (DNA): TGTGCCAGCAGCTTAGCGGTCGCAGGGGAGTATGGCTACACCTTC. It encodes CASSLAVAGEYGYTF.

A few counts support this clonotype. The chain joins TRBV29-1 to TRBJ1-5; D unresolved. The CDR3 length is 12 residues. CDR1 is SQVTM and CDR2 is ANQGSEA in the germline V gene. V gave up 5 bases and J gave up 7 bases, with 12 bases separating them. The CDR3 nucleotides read TGCAGCGTTCCTGTGAGGAACCAGCCCCAGCATTTT. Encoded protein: CSVPVRNQPQHF.

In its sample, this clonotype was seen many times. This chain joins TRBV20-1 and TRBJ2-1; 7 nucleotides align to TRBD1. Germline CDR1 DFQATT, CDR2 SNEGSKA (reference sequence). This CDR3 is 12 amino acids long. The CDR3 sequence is CSPGTAYNEQFF. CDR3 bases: TGCAGCCCCGGGACAGCATACAATGAGCAGTTCTTC.

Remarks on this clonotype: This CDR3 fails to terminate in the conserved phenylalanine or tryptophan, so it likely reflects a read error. Here the CDR3 DNA reads TGCAGTGCCTCCAACAGGGGCTCCTCCTACAATGAGCAGTTCCTC. Translation gives CSASNRGSSYNEQFL. J is TRBJ2-1 and V is TRBV20-1; 7 bases are a match to TRBD1. CDR1 DFQATT and CDR2 SNEGSKA come from the germline V gene (reference sequence). This CDR3 region has 15 residues. V was pared by 6 bases and J by 0 bases, with 8 bases of the junction left unmatched.

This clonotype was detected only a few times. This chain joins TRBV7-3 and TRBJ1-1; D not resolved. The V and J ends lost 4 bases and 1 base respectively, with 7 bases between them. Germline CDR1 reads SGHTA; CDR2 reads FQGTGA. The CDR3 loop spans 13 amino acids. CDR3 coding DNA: TGTGCCAGCAGCTCCAACACGAACACTGAAGCTTTCTTT. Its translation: CASSSNTNTEAFF.

CDR3 in amino acids: CASSLASGNSYNEQFF. The CDR3 coding sequence is TGTGCCAGCAGCTTGGCTAGCGGGAACTCCTACAATGAGCAGTTCTTC. The genes are TRBV11-2 and TRBJ2-1, with 9 bases matching TRBD2. CDR1 and CDR2 (germline): SGHAT, FQNNGV. Trimming took 3 bases from V and 0 from J; bases not matched to a gene: 3. The CDR3 is 16 residues long. The full variable domain, completed using reference TRBV11-2 and TRBJ2-1, is EAGVAQSPRYKIIEKRQSVAFWCNPISGHATLYWYQQILGQGPKLLIQFQNNGVVDDSQLPKDRFSAERLKGVDSTLKIQPAKLEDSAVYLCASSLASGNSYNEQFFGPGTRLTVL.

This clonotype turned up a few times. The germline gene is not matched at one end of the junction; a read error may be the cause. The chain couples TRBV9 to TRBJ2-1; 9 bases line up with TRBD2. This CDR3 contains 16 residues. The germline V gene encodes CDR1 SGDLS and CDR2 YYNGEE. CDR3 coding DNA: TGTGCCAGCAGCGTAAGCGGCCTAGCGGGGTACAGTGAGCAGTTCTTC. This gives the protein CASSVSGLAGYSEQFF. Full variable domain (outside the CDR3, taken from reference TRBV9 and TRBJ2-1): DSGVTQTPKHLITATGQRVTLRCSPRSGDLSVYWYQQSLDQGLQFLIQYYNGEERAKGNILERFSAQQFPDLHSELNLSSLELGDSALYFCASSVSGLAGYSEQFFGPGTRLTVL.

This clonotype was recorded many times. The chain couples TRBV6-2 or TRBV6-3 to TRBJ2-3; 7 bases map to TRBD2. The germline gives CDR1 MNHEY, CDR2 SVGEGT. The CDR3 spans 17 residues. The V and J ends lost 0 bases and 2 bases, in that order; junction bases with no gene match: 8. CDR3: CASSYSMRERNTDTQYF. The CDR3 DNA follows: TGTGCCAGCAGTTACTCGATGCGGGAGCGAAACACAGATACGCAGTATTTT.

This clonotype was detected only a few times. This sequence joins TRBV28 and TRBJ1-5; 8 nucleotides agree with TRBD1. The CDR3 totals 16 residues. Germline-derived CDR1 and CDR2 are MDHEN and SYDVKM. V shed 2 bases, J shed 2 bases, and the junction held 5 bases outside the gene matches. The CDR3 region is CASSLRPGGGNQPQHF. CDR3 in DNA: TGTGCCAGCAGTTTACGGCCAGGGGGCGGCAATCAGCCCCAGCATTTT.

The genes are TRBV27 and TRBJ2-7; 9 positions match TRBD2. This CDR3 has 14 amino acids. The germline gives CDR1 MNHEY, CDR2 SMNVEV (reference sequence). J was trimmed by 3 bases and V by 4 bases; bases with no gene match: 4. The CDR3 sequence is CASSSSGKFYEQYF. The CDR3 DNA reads TGTGCCAGCAGTTCTAGCGGGAAGTTCTACGAGCAGTACTTC.

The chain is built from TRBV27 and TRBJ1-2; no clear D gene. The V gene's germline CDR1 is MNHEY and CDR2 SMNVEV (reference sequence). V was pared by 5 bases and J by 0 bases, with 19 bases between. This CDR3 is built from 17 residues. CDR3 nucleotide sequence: TGTGCCAGCAGTCCGAAGACCCCGGACCCCGCTAACTATGGCTACACCTTC. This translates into CASSPKTPDPANYGYTF.